What follows describes a single T cell receptor (beta chain). The length of the CDR3 is 15 residues. J lost 8 bases, V lost 4 bases, and 9 bases had no gene match. Germline V gene lookup returns CDR1 SGHAT and CDR2 FQNNGV. This sample was taken from a study of blood T cell repertoires in COVID-19. As for the study in general: The study drew acute and convalescent COVID-19 samples from the United States, Italy and Spain. PBMCs, B-cell-depleted T cells, or T cells were the source of the cDNA or gDNA that made up the material.

As originally analysed: The assay estimated nucleated cells by amplifying reference gene primers. Libraries were prepared by immunoSEQ multiplex PCR; TCRdb keeps only in-frame clonotypes and omits some of them. That table supplies the V and J calls and clone size; D and trimming were determined from the DNA. The sample has about 86,000 clones, more than 65% seen once; the top ten hold approximately 11%. The chain employs TRBV11-2 and TRBJ2-4; 9 bases match TRBD1. The TCR sequence derives from a man aged 70 or older with acute or convalescent COVID-19. Sequencing was performed on peripheral blood. In DNA, the CDR3 is TGTGCCAGCAGCTCCGGAACAGGGGGCGCGGACATTCAGTACTTC. Protein: CASSSGTGGADIQYF. The full variable domain, its missing parts supplied by reference TRBV11-2 and TRBJ2-4, is EAGVAQSPRYKIIEKRQSVAFWCNPISGHATLYWYQQILGQGPKLLIQFQNNGVVDDSQLPKDRFSAERLKGVDSTLKIQPAKLEDSAVYLCASSSGTGGADIQYFGAGTRLSVL.